Included here is one TCR beta chain sequence, with context. Its antigen target is currently unknown. The record has no base qualities; no much larger clone is one base away. This sample is drawn from a study of a mutant IDH1 vaccine in newly diagnosed glioma (dated by TCRdb to the early 2020s). With respect to the entire study: Eight vaccinations were administered to patients in weeks 1, 3, 5, 7, 11, 15, 19 and 23, corresponding to visits V03 through V10. Longitudinal TCRB deep sequencing was performed for 25 to 30 treated patients wherever samples were available for exploratory analyses. Six visits were used for peripheral blood collection: V03 (baseline), V05, V07, V10, V12 and V13. Vaccination started 4-6 weeks after radiotherapy alone, or was given together with temozolomide cycles in the groups whose treatment included chemotherapy. Of the 32 patients who were treated, around 60% were male and approximately 40% were female, and the mean age was about 40 years. Prior to enrollment, standard therapy consisting of radiotherapy alone, temozolomide alone, or radiochemotherapy with temozolomide had been administered to patients, with the combination being received by most patients. What the research found in general, with its limitations: Availability determined which PBMC samples were chosen for TCRB deep sequencing. Immune responses induced by the vaccine were seen in approximately 93% of patients across multiple MHC alleles. No apparent relationship was observed between pseudoprogression and alterations in the top peripheral T cell clonotypes detected by TCRB sequencing. The authors stated that sample limitations prevented analyses of patient blood samples from being reproduced.

Trimming costs V 0 bases and J 8 bases, and their ends lie 7 bases apart. As encoded in the germline V gene, CDR1 is KGHSH while CDR2 is LQKENI. The CDR3 starts with the cysteine, ends with the phenylalanine, and has 13 residues. The read is trimmed to its CDR3 DNA, 39 bases read in frame from base 1. The library was produced with the immunoSEQ multiplex PCR assay. The hsTCRB Kit was used according to the manufacturer's protocol to amplify rearranged TCR beta chain sequences. Sequencing of TCRB libraries was carried out on an Illumina MiSeq. On the authors' methods: Demultiplexing, trimming and gene mapping were performed with the kit vendor's proprietary platform. TCRdb's version of the immuneACCESS table is confined to in-frame rearrangements and falls short of the full clone set. An unresolved V gene accounts for under half of the shortfall where checked; the remainder is of unknown origin. That table furnishes V, J and clone size, whereas the DNA furnished D and trimming. Within this sample are about 67,000 clones, with 89% of them counted one time only. 1.5% to 2.5% of the sample is taken by the ten largest.

This specimen's time point label, per the study, means: week 11, during vaccination. Each vaccine dose, consisting of 300 ug of a 20-mer mutant IDH1 peptide in Montanide, was administered subcutaneously with topical imiquimod. Donors had newly diagnosed WHO grade 3 or 4 IDH1-mutant astrocytomas with loss of nuclear ATRX. The samples were drawn from NOA16, a multicentre, single-arm, open-label phase I trial in Germany that tested a mutant IDH1 peptide vaccine in humans for the first time. The DNeasy Blood and Tissue Kit was used to extract genomic DNA from EDTA blood for TCRB sequencing. This sequence uses TRBV18 and TRBJ2-2; a confident D gene designation cannot be given. The TCR originated in a man aged 35 to 55 with glioma. The specimen comprised PBMCs, sampled from a glioma patient whose treatment included an IDH1 peptide vaccine. In nucleotide form, the sequence is TGTGCCAGCTCACCACCGGTCCGAGGGGAGCTGTTTTTT. Translation gives CASSPPVRGELFF.